This entry describes one T cell receptor beta chain. The CDR3 runs 15 residues. The ends were cut back, 2 bases at V and 5 bases at J, with 15 bases in the middle. CDR1 SNHLY and CDR2 FYNNEI come from the germline V gene. This specimen belongs to a study of T cell responses to AZD1222 COVID-19 vaccine. Study-wide background: Second-dose schedules of about 4 or about 12 weeks were combined.

The table came from immunoSEQ multiplex PCR; TCRdb's copy has only in-frame clones and leaves some out. The sample carries fewer than 200,000 clones, roughly nine tenths recorded once. The input for sequencing was peripheral blood, taken on day 0 of AZD1222 vaccination. The source is an adult in good health. J is TRBJ1-1 and V is TRBV2, with D unresolved. CDR3: CASSESGGLGTEAFF. The CDR3 bases are TGTGCCAGCAGTGAATCGGGCGGCCTTGGAACTGAAGCTTTCTTT. The complete variable domain, with remaining parts taken from reference TRBV2 and TRBJ1-1, reads EPEVTQTPSHQVTQMGQEVILRCVPISNHLYFYWYRQILGQKVEFLVSFYNNEISEKSEIFDDQFSVERPDGSNFTLKIRSTKLEDSAMYFCASSESGGLGTEAFFGQGTRLTVV.